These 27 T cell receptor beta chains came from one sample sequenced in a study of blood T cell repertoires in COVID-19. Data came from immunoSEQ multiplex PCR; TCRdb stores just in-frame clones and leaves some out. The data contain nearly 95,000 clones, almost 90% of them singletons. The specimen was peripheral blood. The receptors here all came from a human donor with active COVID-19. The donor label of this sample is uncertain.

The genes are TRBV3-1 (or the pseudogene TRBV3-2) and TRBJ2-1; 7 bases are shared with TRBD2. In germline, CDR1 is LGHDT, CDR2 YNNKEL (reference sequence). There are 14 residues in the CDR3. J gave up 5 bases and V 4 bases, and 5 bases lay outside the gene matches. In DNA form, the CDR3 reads TGTGCCAGCAGCCGAATACTAGCGAACAATGAGCAGTTCTTC. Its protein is CASSRILANNEQFF.

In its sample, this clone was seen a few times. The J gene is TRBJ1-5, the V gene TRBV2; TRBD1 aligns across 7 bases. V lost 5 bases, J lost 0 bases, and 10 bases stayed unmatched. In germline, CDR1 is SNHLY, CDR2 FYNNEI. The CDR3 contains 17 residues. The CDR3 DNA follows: TGTGCCAGCAGTCGACGGGACAGAAAAAATAGCAATCAGCCCCAGCATTTT. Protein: CASSRRDRKNSNQPQHF.

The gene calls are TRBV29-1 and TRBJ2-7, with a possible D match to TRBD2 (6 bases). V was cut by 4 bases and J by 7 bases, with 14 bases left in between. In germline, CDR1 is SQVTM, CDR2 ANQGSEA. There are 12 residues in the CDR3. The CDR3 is CSVGHWGTEQYF. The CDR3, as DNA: TGCAGCGTTGGACACTGGGGGACTGAGCAGTACTTC.

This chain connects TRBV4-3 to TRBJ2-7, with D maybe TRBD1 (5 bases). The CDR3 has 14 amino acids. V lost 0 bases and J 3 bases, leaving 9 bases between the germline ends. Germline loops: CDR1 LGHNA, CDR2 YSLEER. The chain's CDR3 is CASSQEQGYYEQYF. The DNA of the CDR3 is TGCGCCAGCAGCCAAGAGCAGGGATACTACGAGCAGTACTTC.

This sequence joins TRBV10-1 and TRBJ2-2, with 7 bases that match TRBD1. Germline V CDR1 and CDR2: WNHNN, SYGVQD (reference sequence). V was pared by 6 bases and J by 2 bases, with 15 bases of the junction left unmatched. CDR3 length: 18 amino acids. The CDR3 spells CASSLLDRMQLNTGELFF. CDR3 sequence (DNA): TGCGCCAGCAGCCTATTGGACAGGATGCAACTCAACACCGGGGAGCTGTTTTTT.

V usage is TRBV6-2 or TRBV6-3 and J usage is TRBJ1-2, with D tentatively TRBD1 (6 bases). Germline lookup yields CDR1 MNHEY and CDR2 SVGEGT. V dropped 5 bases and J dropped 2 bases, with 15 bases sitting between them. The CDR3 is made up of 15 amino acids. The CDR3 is CASSRGQLVNYGYTF. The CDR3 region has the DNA TGTGCCAGCAGTCGTGGACAGTTAGTGAACTATGGCTACACCTTC.

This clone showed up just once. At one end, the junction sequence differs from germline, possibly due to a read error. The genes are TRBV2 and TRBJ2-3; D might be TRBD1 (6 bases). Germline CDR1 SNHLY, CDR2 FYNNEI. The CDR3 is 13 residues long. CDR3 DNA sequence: TGTGCCAGCAGTGAAATTCGGACAGCTACGCAGTATTTT. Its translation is CASSEIRTATQYF.

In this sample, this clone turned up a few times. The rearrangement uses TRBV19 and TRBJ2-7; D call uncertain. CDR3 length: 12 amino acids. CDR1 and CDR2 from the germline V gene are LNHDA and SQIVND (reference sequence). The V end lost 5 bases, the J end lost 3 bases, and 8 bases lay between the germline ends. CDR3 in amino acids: CASSLGSYEQYF. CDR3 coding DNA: TGTGCCAGTAGTTTGGGCAGCTACGAGCAGTACTTC. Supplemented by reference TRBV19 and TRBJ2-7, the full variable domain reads DGGITQSPKYLFRKEGQNVTLSCEQNLNHDAMYWYRQDPGQGLRLIYYSQIVNDFQKGDIAEGYSVSREKKESFPLTVTSAQKNPTAFYLCASSLGSYEQYFGPGTRLTVT.

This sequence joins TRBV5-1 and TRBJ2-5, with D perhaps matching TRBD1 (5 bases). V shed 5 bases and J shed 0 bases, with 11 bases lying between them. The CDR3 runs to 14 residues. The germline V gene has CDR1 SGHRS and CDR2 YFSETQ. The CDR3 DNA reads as TGCGCCAGCAGACGCGACAGCAACCAAGAGACCCAGTACTTC. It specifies CASRRDSNQETQYF.

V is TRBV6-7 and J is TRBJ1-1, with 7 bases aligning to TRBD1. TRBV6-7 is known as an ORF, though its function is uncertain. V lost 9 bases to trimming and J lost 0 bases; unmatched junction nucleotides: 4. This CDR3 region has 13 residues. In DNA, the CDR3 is TGTGCCAGACACGACAGGGTGAACACTGAAGCTTTCTTT. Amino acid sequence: CARHDRVNTEAFF.

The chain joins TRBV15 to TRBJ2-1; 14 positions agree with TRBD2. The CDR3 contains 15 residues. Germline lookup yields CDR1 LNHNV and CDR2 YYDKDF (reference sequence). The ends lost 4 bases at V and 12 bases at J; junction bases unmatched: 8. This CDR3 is CATSTRLAGGPWQFF. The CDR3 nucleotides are TGTGCCACCAGCACCAGACTAGCGGGGGGGCCTTGGCAGTTCTTC.

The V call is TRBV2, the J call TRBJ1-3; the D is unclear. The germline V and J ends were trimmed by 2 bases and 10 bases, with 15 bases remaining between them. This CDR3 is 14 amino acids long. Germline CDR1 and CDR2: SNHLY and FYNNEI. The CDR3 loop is CASSESRWEATIYF. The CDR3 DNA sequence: TGTGCCAGCAGTGAATCAAGGTGGGAGGCAACCATATATTTT. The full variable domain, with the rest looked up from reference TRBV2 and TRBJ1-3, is EPEVTQTPSHQVTQMGQEVILRCVPISNHLYFYWYRQILGQKVEFLVSFYNNEISEKSEIFDDQFSVERPDGSNFTLKIRSTKLEDSAMYFCASSESRWEATIYFGEGSWLTVV.

The CDR3 region is CASSLTATGVRSYEQYF. CDR3 coding DNA: TGTGCCAGCAGTCTTACCGCCACAGGGGTGAGGTCTTACGAGCAGTACTTC. The V call is TRBV27, the J call TRBJ2-7; 7 nucleotides agree with TRBD1. CDR1 is MNHEY, CDR2 SMNVEV, per germline (reference sequence). The CDR3 is 17 residues long. V lost 5 bases to trimming and J lost 4 bases; unmatched junction nucleotides: 17.

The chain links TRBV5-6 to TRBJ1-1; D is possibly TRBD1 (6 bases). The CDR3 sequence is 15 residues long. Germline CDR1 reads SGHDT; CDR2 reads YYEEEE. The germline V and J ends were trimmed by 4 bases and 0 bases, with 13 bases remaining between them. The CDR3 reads CASSRWTVMNTEAFF. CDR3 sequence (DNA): TGTGCCAGCAGCAGGTGGACAGTGATGAACACTGAAGCTTTCTTT.

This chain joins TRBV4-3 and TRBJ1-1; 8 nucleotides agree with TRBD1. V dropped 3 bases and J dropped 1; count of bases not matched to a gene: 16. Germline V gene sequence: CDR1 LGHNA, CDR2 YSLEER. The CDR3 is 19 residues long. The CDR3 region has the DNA TGCGCCAGCAGCCATTCTCGGACAGGGCAAATCGACCCGAACACTGAAGCTTTCTTT. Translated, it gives CASSHSRTGQIDPNTEAFF.

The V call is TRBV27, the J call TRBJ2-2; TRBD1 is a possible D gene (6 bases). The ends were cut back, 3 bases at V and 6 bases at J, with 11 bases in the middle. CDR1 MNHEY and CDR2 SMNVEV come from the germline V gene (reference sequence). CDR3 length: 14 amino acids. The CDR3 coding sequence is TGTGCCAGCAGTTTTCTGTCAGGGGCCGGGGAGCTGTTTTTT. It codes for CASSFLSGAGELFF.

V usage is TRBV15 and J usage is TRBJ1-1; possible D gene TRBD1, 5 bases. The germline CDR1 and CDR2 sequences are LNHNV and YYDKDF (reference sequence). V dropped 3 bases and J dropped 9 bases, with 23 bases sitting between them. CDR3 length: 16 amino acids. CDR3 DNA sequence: TGTGCCACCAGCAGGACGCAAGTCGGGGGTCTGCATCAAGCTTTCTTT. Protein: CATSRTQVGGLHQAFF.

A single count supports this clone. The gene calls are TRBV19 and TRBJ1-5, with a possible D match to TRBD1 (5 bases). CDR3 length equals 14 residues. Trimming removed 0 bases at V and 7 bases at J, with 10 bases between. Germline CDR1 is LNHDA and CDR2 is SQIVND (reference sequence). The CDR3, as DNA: TGTGCCAGTAGTATAGACAGGGTGGGACAGCCCCAGCATTTT. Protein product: CASSIDRVGQPQHF. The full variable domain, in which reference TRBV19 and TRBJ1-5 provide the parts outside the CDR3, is DGGITQSPKYLFRKEGQNVTLSCEQNLNHDAMYWYRQDPGQGLRLIYYSQIVNDFQKGDIAEGYSVSREKKESFPLTVTSAQKNPTAFYLCASSIDRVGQPQHFGDGTRLSIL.

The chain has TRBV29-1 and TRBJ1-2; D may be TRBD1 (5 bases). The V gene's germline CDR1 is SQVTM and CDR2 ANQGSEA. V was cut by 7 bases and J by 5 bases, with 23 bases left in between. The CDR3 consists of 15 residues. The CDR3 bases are TGCAGCGCGACCGGGACGGGAGAGGAGTCTTATGGCTACACCTTC. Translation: CSATGTGEESYGYTF.

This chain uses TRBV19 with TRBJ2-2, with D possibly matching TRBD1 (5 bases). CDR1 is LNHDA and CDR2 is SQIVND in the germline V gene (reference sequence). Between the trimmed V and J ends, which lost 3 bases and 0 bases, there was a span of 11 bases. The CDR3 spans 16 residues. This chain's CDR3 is CASSIQGTSNTGELFF. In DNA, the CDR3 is TGTGCCAGTAGTATTCAGGGCACCTCGAACACCGGGGAGCTGTTTTTT.

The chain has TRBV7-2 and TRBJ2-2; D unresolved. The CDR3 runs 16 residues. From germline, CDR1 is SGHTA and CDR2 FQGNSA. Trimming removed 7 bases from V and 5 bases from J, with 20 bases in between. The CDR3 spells CASTQEFGRSTGELFF. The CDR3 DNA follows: TGTGCCAGCACCCAGGAATTCGGCAGATCAACCGGGGAGCTGTTTTTT.

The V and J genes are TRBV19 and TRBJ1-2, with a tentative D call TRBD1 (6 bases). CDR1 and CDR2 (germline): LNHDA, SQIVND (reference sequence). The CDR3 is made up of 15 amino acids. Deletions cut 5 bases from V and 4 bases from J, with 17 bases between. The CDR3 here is CASSPRQGQTYGYTF. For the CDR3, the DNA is TGTGCCAGTAGTCCCCGCCAGGGACAAACCTATGGCTACACCTTC.

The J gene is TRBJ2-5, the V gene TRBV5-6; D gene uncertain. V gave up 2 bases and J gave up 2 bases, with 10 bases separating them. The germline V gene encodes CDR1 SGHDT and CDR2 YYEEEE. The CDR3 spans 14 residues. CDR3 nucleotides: TGTGCCAGCAGCTTATCCCCCCTGCAAGAGACCCAGTACTTC. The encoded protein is CASSLSPLQETQYF.

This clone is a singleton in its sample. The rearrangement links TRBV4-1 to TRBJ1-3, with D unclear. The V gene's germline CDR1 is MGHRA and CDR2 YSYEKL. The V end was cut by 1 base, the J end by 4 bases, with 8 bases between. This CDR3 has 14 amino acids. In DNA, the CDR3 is TGCGCCAGCAGCCAAGCTGCGGGGGGAAACACCATATATTTT. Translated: CASSQAAGGNTIYF.

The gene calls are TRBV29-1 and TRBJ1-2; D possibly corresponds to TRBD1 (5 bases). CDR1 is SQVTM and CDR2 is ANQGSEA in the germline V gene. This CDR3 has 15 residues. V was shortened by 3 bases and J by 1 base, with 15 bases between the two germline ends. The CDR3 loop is CSVESLGGSNYGYTF. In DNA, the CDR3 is TGCAGCGTTGAGTCTCTGGGGGGTAGTAACTATGGCTACACCTTC.

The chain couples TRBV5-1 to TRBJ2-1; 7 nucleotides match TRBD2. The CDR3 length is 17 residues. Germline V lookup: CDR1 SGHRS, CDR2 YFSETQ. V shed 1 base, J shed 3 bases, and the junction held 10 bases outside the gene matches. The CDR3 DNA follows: TGCGCCAGCAGCTTGAATCTAATTTGGGACTACTACAATGAGCAGTTCTTC. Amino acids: CASSLNLIWDYYNEQFF.

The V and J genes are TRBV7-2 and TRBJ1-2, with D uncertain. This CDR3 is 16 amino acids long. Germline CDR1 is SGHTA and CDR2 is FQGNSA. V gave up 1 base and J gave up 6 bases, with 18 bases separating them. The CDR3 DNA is TGTGCCAGCAGCTTAGTGGTGGGGAGAATTTCGGATGGCTACACCTTC. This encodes CASSLVVGRISDGYTF. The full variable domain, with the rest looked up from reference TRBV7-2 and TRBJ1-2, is GAGVSQSPSNKVTEKGKDVELRCDPISGHTALYWYRQSLGQGLEFLIYFQGNSAPDKSGLPSDRFSAERTGGSVSTLTIQRTQQEDSAVYLCASSLVVGRISDGYTFGSGTRLTVV.